These T cell receptor beta chains were read from a single sample in a study of T cells in Graves' hyperthyroidism and ophthalmopathy. TCRdb ran MiXCR on the multiplex PCR reads and lists one entry per CDR3 protein. The sample includes hundreds of thousands of distinct CDR3 sequences, approximately 40% of them seen just once. The specimen was blood. The receptors stem from a man younger than 30 with Graves' hyperthyroidism. Both conserved end residues are part of each CDR3. D genes are given only for firm matches. Only part of the rows carry a size: once, few, many, or a class if the clone is expanded.

>-|TRBJ1-1|TRBV11-2|-
TGTGCCAGCTCCGGTGGGCGGAACATGAACACTGAAGCTTTCTTT
CASSGGRNMNTEAFF
>-|TRBJ1-1|TRBV2|-
TGTGCCAGCAGTGACCGCACGGACACTGAAGCTTTCTTT
CASSDRTDTEAFF
>-|TRBJ1-6|TRBV11-3|once
TGTACCAGCAGTTCGACGGCTTCACCCCTCCACTTT
CTSSSTASPLHF
>TRBD1|TRBJ1-2|TRBV7-8|-
TGTGCCAGCAGCCCCGGGACAGCGAGCTTGCCTGCGAGGGGCTACACCTTC
CASSPGTASLPARGYTF
>-|TRBJ2-6|TRBV7-9|-
TGTGCCAGCAGCTCGAGGGACGTCCTGACTTTC
CASSSRDVLTF
>-|TRBJ1-1|TRBV6-6|few
TGTGCCAGCAGTTACGGAAGTAGGGGGGCGCGATCTTTCTTT
CASSYGSRGARSFF
>TRBD1|TRBJ2-5|TRBV7-2|few
TGTGCCAGCAGCCTCCGGACAGGGGCGAAGGAGACCCAGTACTTC
CASSLRTGAKETQYF
>-|TRBJ1-6|TRBV15|many
TGTGCCACCAGCAGCTCTCATAATTCACCCCTCCACTTT
CATSSSHNSPLHF
>-|TRBJ1-3|TRBV5-1|few
TGCGCCAGCAGCGGCGCGGCGGGCTCTGGAAACACCATATATTTT
CASSGAAGSGNTIYF
>TRBD1|TRBJ1-3|TRBV7-6|many
TGTGCCAGCAGGCAGGGGACAGGGCCTGGAAACACCATATATTTT
CASRQGTGPGNTIYF
>TRBD1|TRBJ1-1|TRBV5-1|few
TGCGCCAGCAGCTCCGGAGACCTCGCAGGGGGCGGCTCTGAAGCTTTCTTT
CASSSGDLAGGGSEAFF
>TRBD1|TRBJ2-5|TRBV11-2|few
TGTGCCAGCAGCTTCCAAACAGGGGTCCAAGAGACCCAGTACTTC
CASSFQTGVQETQYF
>-|TRBJ1-1|TRBV4-1|-
TGCGCCAGCAGCCAAGGATTCCCCTCCCCTGAAGCTTTCTTT
CASSQGFPSPEAFF
>TRBD2|TRBJ2-7|TRBV10-3|-
TGTGCCTGGAGATCGGGACTACCCTCGCACGAGCAGTACTTC
CAWRSGLPSHEQYF
>TRBD1|TRBJ1-6|TRBV25-1|few
TGTGCCAGCAGTATACAGGGGGCAAGCTCCTATAATTCACCCCTCCACTTT
CASSIQGASSYNSPLHF
>-|TRBJ2-7|TRBV2|-
TGTGCCATCTGGTCAGGTTATGAGCAGTACTTC
CAIWSGYEQYF
>TRBD2|TRBJ2-7|TRBV4-3|-
TGCGCCAGCAGCGACGGACTAGCGGCGGCCGAGCAGTACTTC
CASSDGLAAAEQYF
>TRBD1|TRBJ2-7|TRBV19|few
TGTGCCAGTAGTGCCGGACAGGGGGGAAGCTCCTACGAGCAGTACTTC
CASSAGQGGSSYEQYF
>-|TRBJ2-7|TRBV7-9|-
TGTGCCAGCAGTCCCACCCGGATTTACGAGCAGTACTTC
CASSPTRIYEQYF
>-|TRBJ1-1|TRBV24-1|many
TGTGCCACCAGTGATTCCACAGAGTCGGAGGCTTTCTTT
CATSDSTESEAFF
>TRBD2|TRBJ2-3|TRBV19|-
TGTGCCAGTAGTATCGGGGAGAGCGGGGAAGCAGATACGCAGTATTTT
CASSIGESGEADTQYF
>-|TRBJ2-7|TRBV5-1|many
TGCGCCAGCAGCTTGGCACAGCGCTACGAGCAGTACTTC
CASSLAQRYEQYF
>-|TRBJ2-5|TRBV20-1|many
TGCAGTGCTTCCCGTCTTCGCCCACAAGAGACCCAGTACTTC
CSASRLRPQETQYF
>-|TRBJ1-1|TRBV12-3/TRBV12-4|-
TGTGCCAGCAGAGGGAACAGGGTAGTGAACACTGAAGCTTTCTTT
CASRGNRVVNTEAFF
>-|TRBJ1-4|TRBV9|-
TGTGCCAGCAGCTCCGGACAGCAGGCCGGCAGCCTTAATGAAAAACTGTTTTTT
CASSSGQQAGSLNEKLFF
>-|TRBJ1-6|TRBV4-3|-
TGCGCCAGCAGCCAAGATCCGACAAGGACGAATTCACCCCTCCACTTT
CASSQDPTRTNSPLHF
>TRBD1|TRBJ1-6|TRBV9|few
TGTGCCAGCAGCGGGGGGGACAGGAATAATTCACCCCTCCACTTT
CASSGGDRNNSPLHF
>TRBD2|TRBJ2-5|TRBV7-9|-
TGTGCCAGCAGCTTAGCCGCCAGTCGGCTAGCGGGAGACATAGAGACCCAGTACTTC
CASSLAASRLAGDIETQYF
>TRBD1|TRBJ2-7|TRBV19|few
TGTGCCAGTAGTGCGCGACAGGGGGCCGCCTACGAGCAGTACTTC
CASSARQGAAYEQYF
>-|TRBJ1-3|TRBV12-3/TRBV12-4|-
TGTGCCGACTCGGACGGAAACACCATATATTTT
CADSDGNTIYF
>-|TRBJ1-2|TRBV5-4|few
TGTGCCAGCAGCTTACAGGGTATAGATGGCTACACCTTC
CASSLQGIDGYTF
>TRBD2|TRBJ2-3|TRBV20-1|-
TGCAGTGCTAGAGGTCTCCTAGCGGAAAGGGATACGCAGTATTTT
CSARGLLAERDTQYF
>TRBD1|TRBJ1-1|TRBV5-8|many
TGTGCCAGCAGCCGTGGACAGGGCGTCACTGAAGCTTTCTTT
CASSRGQGVTEAFF
>-|TRBJ2-6|TRBV3-1|-
TGTGCCAGCAGCCAAGGGTGGGCTGGGGCCAACGTCCTGACTTTC
CASSQGWAGANVLTF
>TRBD1|TRBJ2-7|TRBV5-1|-
TGCGCCAGCAGCTCCCCGCAGGGGGCCTACGAGCAGTACTTC
CASSSPQGAYEQYF
>-|TRBJ1-2|TRBV12-3/TRBV12-4|-
TGTGCCAGCAGTCCGACCTTGGGAAACGGCTACACCTTC
CASSPTLGNGYTF
>TRBD1|TRBJ1-2|TRBV7-9|many
TGTGCCAGCAGCTCCACAGGGGGAGCTAACTATGGCTACACCTTC
CASSSTGGANYGYTF
>-|TRBJ2-7|TRBV7-8|few
TGTGCCAGCAGCCAAGCCGGAGGCCTCGAGCAGTACTTC
CASSQAGGLEQYF
>TRBD1|TRBJ2-5|TRBV19|many
TGTGCCAGTAGTACCACCGACAGGGAAGAGACCCAGTACTTC
CASSTTDREETQYF
>-|TRBJ1-1|TRBV4-1|-
TGCGCCAGCAGCGTACCGACGAACACTGAAGCTTTCTTT
CASSVPTNTEAFF
>-|TRBJ2-7|TRBV7-8|many
TGTGCCAGCAGCTTAGTGGAGGGTTTCTACGAGCAGTACTTC
CASSLVEGFYEQYF
>TRBD1|TRBJ1-6|TRBV7-3|-
TGTGCCAGCAGCTTAACCGGGACAGATCCTTATAATTCACCCCTCCACTTT
CASSLTGTDPYNSPLHF
>TRBD1|TRBJ2-5|TRBV25-1|many
TGTGCCAGCAGTGCTCCGGGACAGGTCCAAGAGACCCAGTACTTC
CASSAPGQVQETQYF
>-|TRBJ1-2|TRBV2|-
TGTGCCAGCAGCTTAATGGGGGCCCGGGGTGGCTACACCTTC
CASSLMGARGGYTF
>-|TRBJ1-5|TRBV20-1|-
TGCAGTGCTAGAGATCTAAGGGTCAATCAGCCCCAGCATTTT
CSARDLRVNQPQHF
>TRBD1|TRBJ1-6|TRBV20-1|-
TGCAGTGCTAGAGAACCGGGACAGGTCTTCTATAATTCACCCCTCCACTTT
CSAREPGQVFYNSPLHF
>TRBD1|TRBJ2-6|TRBV7-9|many
TGTGCCAGCAGCCCCGGGACAGGGAGCTCTGGGGCCAACGTCCTGACTTTC
CASSPGTGSSGANVLTF